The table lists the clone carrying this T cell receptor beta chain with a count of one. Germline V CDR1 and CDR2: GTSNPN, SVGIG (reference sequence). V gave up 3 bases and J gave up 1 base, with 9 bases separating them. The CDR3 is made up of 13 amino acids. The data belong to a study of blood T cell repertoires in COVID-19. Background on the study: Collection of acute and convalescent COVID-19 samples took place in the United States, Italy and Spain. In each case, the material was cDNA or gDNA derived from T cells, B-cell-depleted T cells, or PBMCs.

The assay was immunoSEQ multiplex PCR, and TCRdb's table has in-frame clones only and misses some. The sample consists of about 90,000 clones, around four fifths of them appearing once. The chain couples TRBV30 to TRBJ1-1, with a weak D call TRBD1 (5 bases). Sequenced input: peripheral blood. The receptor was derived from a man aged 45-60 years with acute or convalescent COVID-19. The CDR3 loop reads CAWSRQQNTEAFF. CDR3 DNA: TGTGCCTGGAGCAGACAGCAGAACACTGAAGCTTTCTTT.